The source of this T cell receptor beta chain is a study of shared clonotypes between healthy human individuals (dated by TCRdb to 2020 to 2022). Context from the whole study: A few men and a couple of women, aged 18 to 49 years, made up the cohort. Between about 0.94 and 10 billion PBMCs per donor were obtained by leukapheresis. For each donor, three plates each were used for CD4 naive and CD4 memory, two plates were used for CD8 naive, and one plate was used for CD8 memory. Libraries were prepared and TCR repertoires were sequenced by different laboratories using diverse techniques, in order to increase sequencing depth and limit assay-specific biases. The study deeply sequenced blood TCR repertoires of about 5 healthy adults to estimate repertoire size and the extent of clonotype sharing between individuals. What the authors observed across the whole study: Higher generation probabilities were observed for clonotypes shared by all four sorted-subset donors than for non-shared clonotypes. Pairwise subsampling indicated that sequencing depth was expected to affect the degree of clonotype sharing among donors. Only blood was sampled, and tissue TCR repertoires likely differ from those in blood. About 4.5% of naive CD4, 3.5% of naive CD8, around 2.3% of memory CD4, and around 0.42% of memory CD8 clonotypes were shared across a handful of donors. Because the study included a small number of donors, the genetic and exposure-history diversity represented was limited. Larger estimated clonotype richness was generally found for naive subsets than for memory subsets. Even with the large sequencing depth, rarefaction of the sorted-subset datasets indicated that sequencing was incomplete.

Using the deep immunoSEQ assay, multiplex PCR amplified TCR CDR3 regions from genomic DNA. Extracted genomic DNA from each cell subset was spread evenly across all wells of several immunoSEQ 96-well plates, with each plate serving as a replicate. Each replicate PCR for sorted subsets received about 0.2 ug genomic DNA, equal to about 30,000 T cell genomes. Purified libraries were quantified with a Qubit 3.0 fluorometer, sized on a Bioanalyzer 2100, and re-quantified with the KAPA Library Quantification kit. Every immunoSEQ 96-well plate was sequenced on a dedicated single-read 150-cycle Illumina NextSeq 550 flow cell. Concerning the study's data processing: The immunoSEQ output contained only junctional sequences without quality scores, so filtering could not match that applied to full-length reads. To assign V/J genes and CDR3, sequences were annotated against IMGT germline references using PyIR, a Python wrapper for IgBLAST v1.9. Any read was removed if the V/J assignment was weak (E-value above 1e-6), the CDR3 was missing, or the read contained stop codons, out-of-frame junctions, or ambiguous translated residues. V3J clonotypes were defined by identical inferred V gene, J gene, and CDR3 amino acid sequence. Percentage overlap between repertoires was calculated by dividing the number of shared unique clonotypes by the size of the smaller repertoire. Repertoire richness was assessed with RTK rarefaction, the Chao1 estimator, and Recon v2.1 estimates of unobserved clonotypes. OLGA was used to compute generation probabilities for all TCRbeta clonotypes that the gDNA method yielded from a few donors. As stored in TCRdb, this immuneACCESS dataset retains in-frame rearrangements with V and J assigned. A fraction of the clones does not appear; measured against another copy, unresolved V genes explain less than half of the discrepancy, and the remainder lacks a known reason. Clonal size and the V and J genes are those of that table, whereas D and trimming came from the DNA. Counted in this sample were 1.5 million to 2.5 million clones; approximately 94% of them appeared once. In total, the top ten clones hold under 1.5% of the sample.

About this clone itself: Its antigen is still unknown. No base-level quality is on record; no much larger clone is a single base apart.

CD8 naive samples were CD45RO-negative cells positively selected for CCR7, giving a CD45RA+CCR7+ population that excluded TemRA cells. The donors were healthy, HIV-negative adults with no recently reported acute infections or vaccinations. Every donor was a Caucasian adult living in Nashville, Tennessee, USA. Blood was collected by leukapheresis, and PBMCs were isolated by Ficoll-Histopaque density gradient centrifugation and then cryopreserved in liquid nitrogen vapor phase. Purity and quantity of every magnetically sorted T cell population were checked by analytical flow cytometry. Genomic DNA was isolated from every sorted fraction and measured by UV absorbance on a Nanodrop 2000c. V is pared back by 6 bases and J by 3 bases, with 11 bases lying between the germline termini. The germline V gene sets CDR1 to ENHRY and CDR2 to SYGVKD. Reading from cysteine to phenylalanine, the CDR3 counts 13 amino acids. Just the 39-base CDR3 DNA is kept, in frame starting at base 1.

The chain employs TRBV10-3 and TRBJ1-2; no D gene can be assigned with confidence. The specimen was naive CD8+ T cells sorted from blood. The cell subset or site label, read with the paper, signifies: CD45RA+CCR7+. The origin of this receptor is a man aged 18 to 29 in good health. The DNA sequence follows: TGTGCCATCAGGCCCGACACAGACTATGGCTACACCTTC. It is translated as CAIRPDTDYGYTF.